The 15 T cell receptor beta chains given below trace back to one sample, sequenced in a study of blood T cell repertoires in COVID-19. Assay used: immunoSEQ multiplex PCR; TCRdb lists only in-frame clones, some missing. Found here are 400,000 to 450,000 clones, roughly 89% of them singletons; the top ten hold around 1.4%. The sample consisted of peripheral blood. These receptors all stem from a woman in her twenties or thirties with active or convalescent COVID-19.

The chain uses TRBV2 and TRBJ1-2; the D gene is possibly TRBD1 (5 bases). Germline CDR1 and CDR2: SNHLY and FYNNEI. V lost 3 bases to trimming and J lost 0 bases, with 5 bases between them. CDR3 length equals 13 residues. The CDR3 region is CASSETANYGYTF. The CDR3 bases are TGTGCCAGCAGTGAGACAGCTAACTATGGCTACACCTTC.

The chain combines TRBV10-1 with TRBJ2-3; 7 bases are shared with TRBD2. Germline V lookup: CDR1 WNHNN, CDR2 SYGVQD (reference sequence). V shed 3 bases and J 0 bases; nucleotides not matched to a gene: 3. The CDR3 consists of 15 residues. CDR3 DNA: TGCGCCAGCAGTGATCTAGCGGCTAGCACAGATACGCAGTATTTT. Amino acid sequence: CASSDLAASTDTQYF.

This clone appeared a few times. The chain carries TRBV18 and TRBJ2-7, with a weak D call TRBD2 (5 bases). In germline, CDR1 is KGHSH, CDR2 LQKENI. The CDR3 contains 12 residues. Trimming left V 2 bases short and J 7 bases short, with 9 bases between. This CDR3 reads CASSPYTGEQYF. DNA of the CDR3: TGTGCCAGCTCACCATACACGGGGGAGCAGTACTTC.

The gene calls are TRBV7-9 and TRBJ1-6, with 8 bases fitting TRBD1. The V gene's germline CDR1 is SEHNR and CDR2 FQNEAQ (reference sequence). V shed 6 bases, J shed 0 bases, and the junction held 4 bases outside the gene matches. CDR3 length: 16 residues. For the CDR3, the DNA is TGTGCCAGCAGGACAGGGGAGAGCTCCTATAATTCACCCCTCCACTTT. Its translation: CASRTGESSYNSPLHF.

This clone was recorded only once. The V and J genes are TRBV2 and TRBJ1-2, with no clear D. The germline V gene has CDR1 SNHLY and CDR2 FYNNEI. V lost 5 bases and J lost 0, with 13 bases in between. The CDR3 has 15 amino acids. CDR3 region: CASSPTTFPNYGYTF. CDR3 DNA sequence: TGTGCCAGCAGTCCGACGACATTTCCTAACTATGGCTACACCTTC. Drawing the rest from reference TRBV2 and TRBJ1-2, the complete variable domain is EPEVTQTPSHQVTQMGQEVILRCVPISNHLYFYWYRQILGQKVEFLVSFYNNEISEKSEIFDDQFSVERPDGSNFTLKIRSTKLEDSAMYFCASSPTTFPNYGYTFGSGTRLTVV.

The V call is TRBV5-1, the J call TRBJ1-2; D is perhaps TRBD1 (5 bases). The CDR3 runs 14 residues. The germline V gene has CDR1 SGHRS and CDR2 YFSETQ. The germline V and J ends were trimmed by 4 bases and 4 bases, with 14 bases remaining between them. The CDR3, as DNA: TGCGCCAGCAGCCCGGGGGAACTTACCTATGGCTACACCTTC. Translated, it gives CASSPGELTYGYTF.

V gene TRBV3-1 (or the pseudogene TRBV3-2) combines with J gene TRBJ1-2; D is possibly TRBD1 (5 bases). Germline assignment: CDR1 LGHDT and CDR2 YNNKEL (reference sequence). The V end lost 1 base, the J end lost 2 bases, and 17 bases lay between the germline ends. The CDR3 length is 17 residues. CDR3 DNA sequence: TGTGCCAGCAGCCAAGTTTTAGGGGTGGTAAAAAACTATGGCTACACCTTC. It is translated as CASSQVLGVVKNYGYTF.

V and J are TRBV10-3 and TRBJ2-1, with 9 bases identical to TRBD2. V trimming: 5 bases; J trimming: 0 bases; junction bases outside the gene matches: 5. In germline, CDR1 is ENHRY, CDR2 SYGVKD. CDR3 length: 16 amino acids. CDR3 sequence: CAISRLAEGSYNEQFF. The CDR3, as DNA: TGTGCCATCAGTCGACTAGCGGAAGGCTCCTACAATGAGCAGTTCTTC.

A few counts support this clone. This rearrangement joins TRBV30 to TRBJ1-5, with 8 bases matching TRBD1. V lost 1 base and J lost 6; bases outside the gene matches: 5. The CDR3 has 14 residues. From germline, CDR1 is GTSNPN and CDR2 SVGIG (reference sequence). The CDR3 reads CAWSAPGGGQPQHF. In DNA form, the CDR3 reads TGTGCCTGGAGTGCCCCAGGGGGCGGTCAGCCCCAGCATTTT. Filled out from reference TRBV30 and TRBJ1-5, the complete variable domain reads SQTIHQWPATLVQPVGSPLSLECTVEGTSNPNLYWYRQAAGRGLQLLFYSVGIGQISSEVPQNLSASRPQDRQFILSSKKLLLSDSGFYLCAWSAPGGGQPQHFGDGTRLSIL.

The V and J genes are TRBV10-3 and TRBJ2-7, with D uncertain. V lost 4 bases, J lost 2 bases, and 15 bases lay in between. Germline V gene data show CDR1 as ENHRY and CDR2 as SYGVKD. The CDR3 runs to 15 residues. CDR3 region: CAISGASPIPYEQYF. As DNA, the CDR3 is TGTGCCATCAGTGGGGCTTCACCGATCCCCTACGAGCAGTACTTC.

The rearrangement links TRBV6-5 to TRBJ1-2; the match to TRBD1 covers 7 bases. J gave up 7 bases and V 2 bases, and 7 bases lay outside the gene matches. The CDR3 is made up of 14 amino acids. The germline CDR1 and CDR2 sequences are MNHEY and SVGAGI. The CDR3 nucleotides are TGTGCCAGCAGTTACGACAGGGACGTGGTTGGCTACACCTTC. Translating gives CASSYDRDVVGYTF.

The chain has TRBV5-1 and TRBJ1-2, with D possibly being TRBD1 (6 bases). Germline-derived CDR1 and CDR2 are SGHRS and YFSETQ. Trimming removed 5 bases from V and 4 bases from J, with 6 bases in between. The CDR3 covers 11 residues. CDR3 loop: CASRGAYGYTF. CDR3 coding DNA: TGCGCCAGCAGGGGGGCCTATGGCTACACCTTC. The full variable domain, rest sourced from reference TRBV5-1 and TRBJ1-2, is KAGVTQTPRYLIKTRGQQVTLSCSPISGHRSVSWYQQTPGQGLQFLFEYFSETQRNKGNFPGRFSGRQFSNSRSEMNVSTLELGDSALYLCASRGAYGYTFGSGTRLTVV.

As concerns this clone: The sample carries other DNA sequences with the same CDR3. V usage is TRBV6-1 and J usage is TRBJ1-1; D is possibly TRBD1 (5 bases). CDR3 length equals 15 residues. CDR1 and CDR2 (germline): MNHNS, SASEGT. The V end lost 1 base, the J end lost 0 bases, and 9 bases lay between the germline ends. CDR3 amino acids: CASSEGRGMNTEAFF. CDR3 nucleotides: TGTGCCAGCAGTGAAGGGAGGGGTATGAACACTGAAGCTTTCTTT.

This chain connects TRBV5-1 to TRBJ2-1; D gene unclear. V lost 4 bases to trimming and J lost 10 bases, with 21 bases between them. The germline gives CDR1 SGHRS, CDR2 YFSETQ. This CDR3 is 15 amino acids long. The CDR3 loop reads CASSQLPTHPYEQFF. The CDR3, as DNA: TGCGCCAGCAGCCAACTACCGACGCATCCCTACGAGCAGTTCTTC.

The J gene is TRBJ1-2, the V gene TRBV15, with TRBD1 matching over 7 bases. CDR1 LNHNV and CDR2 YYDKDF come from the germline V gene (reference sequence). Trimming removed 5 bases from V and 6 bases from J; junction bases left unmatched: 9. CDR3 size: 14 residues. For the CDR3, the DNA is TGTGCCACCAGCCGCGACAGGGAATCGGATGGCTACACCTTC. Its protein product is CATSRDRESDGYTF.